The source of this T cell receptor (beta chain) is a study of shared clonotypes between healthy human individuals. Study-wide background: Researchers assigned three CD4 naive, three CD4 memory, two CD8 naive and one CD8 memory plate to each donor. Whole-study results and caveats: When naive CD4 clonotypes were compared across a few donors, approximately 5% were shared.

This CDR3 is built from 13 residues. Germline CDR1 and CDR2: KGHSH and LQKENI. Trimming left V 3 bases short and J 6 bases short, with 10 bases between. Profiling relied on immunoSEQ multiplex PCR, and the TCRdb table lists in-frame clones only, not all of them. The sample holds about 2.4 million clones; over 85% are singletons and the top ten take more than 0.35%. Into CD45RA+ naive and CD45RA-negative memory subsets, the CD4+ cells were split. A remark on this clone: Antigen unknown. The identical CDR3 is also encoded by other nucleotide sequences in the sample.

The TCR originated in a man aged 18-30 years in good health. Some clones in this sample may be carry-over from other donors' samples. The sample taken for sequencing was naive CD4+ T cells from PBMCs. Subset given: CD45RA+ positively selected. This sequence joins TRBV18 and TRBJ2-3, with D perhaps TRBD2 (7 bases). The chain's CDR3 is CASSPRGADTQYF. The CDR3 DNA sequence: TGTGCCAGCTCACCTCGGGGGGCGGATACGCAGTATTTT.